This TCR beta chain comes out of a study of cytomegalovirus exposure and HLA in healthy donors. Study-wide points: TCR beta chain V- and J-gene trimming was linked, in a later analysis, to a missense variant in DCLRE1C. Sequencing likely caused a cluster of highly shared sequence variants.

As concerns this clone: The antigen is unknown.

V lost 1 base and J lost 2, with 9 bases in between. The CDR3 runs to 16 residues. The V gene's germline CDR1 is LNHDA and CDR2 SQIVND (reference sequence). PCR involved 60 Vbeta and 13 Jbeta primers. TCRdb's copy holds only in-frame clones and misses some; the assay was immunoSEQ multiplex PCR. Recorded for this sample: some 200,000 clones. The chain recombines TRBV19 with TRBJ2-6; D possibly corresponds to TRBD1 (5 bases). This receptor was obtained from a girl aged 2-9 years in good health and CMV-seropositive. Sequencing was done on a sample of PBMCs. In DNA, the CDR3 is TGTGCCAGTAGTATAGGGGCAGGGACTGGGGCCAACGTCCTGACTTTC. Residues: CASSIGAGTGANVLTF.